What follows is one T cell receptor beta chain and its context. These data come from a study of blood T cell repertoires in COVID-19. Germline V gene data show CDR1 as SGHAT and CDR2 as FQNNGV. This CDR3 has 15 amino acids. The ends lost 1 base at V and 9 bases at J; junction bases unmatched: 8. Repertoires were generated with immunoSEQ multiplex PCR, while TCRdb's copy carries only in-frame clones and drops some. The sample gives about 150,000 clones, around 82% of which show up once; 0.63% is in the top ten. This receptor was taken from a man in his 60s with COVID-19, enrolled during active disease. Sequencing was carried out using peripheral blood. The genes are TRBV11-2 and TRBJ2-1, with 8 bases lining up with TRBD2. The CDR3 DNA follows: TGTGCCAGCAGCTTAGTGGCGGGGGGCAAAGGTGAGCAGTTCTTC. Translation: CASSLVAGGKGEQFF.